Each of the 22 T cell receptor beta chains below was sequenced from the same sample in a study of blood T cell repertoires in COVID-19. Only in-frame clones appear in the TCRdb table, and some are missing; sequencing was by immunoSEQ multiplex PCR. The top ten hold over 10% of the sample, which has fewer than 250,000 clones, less than 80% seen once. The sample was peripheral blood. These receptors were collected from a woman in her forties or fifties with acute or convalescent COVID-19.

This clone was counted a few times. This chain connects TRBV6-8 to TRBJ2-1, with TRBD2 matching over 8 bases. Germline V gene lookup returns CDR1 MNHGY and CDR2 SAAAGT. The CDR3 has 16 amino acids. V was pared by 0 bases and J by 7 bases, with 8 bases of the junction left unmatched. DNA for the CDR3: TGTGCCAGCAGTTACTCGCAAGCGGGAGCCTTAAATGAGCAGTTCTTC. This codes for CASSYSQAGALNEQFF.

The gene calls are TRBV24-1 and TRBJ2-6, with 12 bases fitting TRBD1. Germline loops: CDR1 KGHDR, CDR2 SFDVKD. The junction had 5 bases not matched to a gene; V was cut back by 3 bases and J by 0 bases. The length of the CDR3 is 19 residues. This CDR3 is CATSDPGTGGYSGANVLTF. The DNA for the CDR3 is TGTGCCACCAGTGATCCAGGGACAGGGGGCTACTCTGGGGCCAACGTCCTGACTTTC.

This clone came up a few times. The gene calls are TRBV5-8 and TRBJ1-1; 9 bases line up with TRBD1. With 1 base clipped from V and 10 bases from J, the junction kept 5 bases outside the gene matches. Germline-derived CDR1 and CDR2 are SGHTS and YDEGEE. The CDR3 totals 13 residues. The CDR3, as DNA: TGTGCCAGCAGCTTGAACAGGGGGCTGGGAGCTTTCTTT. As protein: CASSLNRGLGAFF.

The rearrangement links TRBV18 to TRBJ1-2; possibly TRBD1 for D (5 bases). The CDR3 is made up of 16 amino acids. Germline values: CDR1 KGHSH, CDR2 LQKENI. Trimming shortened V by 2 bases and J by 0 bases, and 13 bases separated the two germline ends. The CDR3 protein is CASSPSGGRANYGYTF. The CDR3 coding sequence is TGTGCCAGCTCACCAAGCGGGGGACGAGCTAACTATGGCTACACCTTC.

V and J are TRBV6-2 or TRBV6-3 and TRBJ1-1, with 8 bases aligning to TRBD1. The germline gives CDR1 MNHEY, CDR2 SVGEGT. This CDR3 is built from 16 residues. After removal of 2 bases from V and 8 bases from J, the junction contained 13 bases not matched to a gene. The CDR3 here is CASSYTNRGRRAEAFF. In DNA, the CDR3 is TGTGCCAGCAGTTACACTAACAGGGGGAGAAGGGCGGAAGCTTTCTTT.

This clone has just a few counts. The rearrangement uses TRBV6-5 and TRBJ1-2; perhaps TRBD1 as D (5 bases). With 0 bases removed from V and 4 bases from J, the gap between germline ends came to 12 bases. Per the germline V gene, CDR1 is MNHEY and CDR2 is SVGAGI. This CDR3 contains 15 residues. This CDR3 is CASSYSLDSPYGYTF. The DNA of the CDR3 is TGTGCCAGCAGTTACTCGTTAGACAGTCCCTATGGCTACACCTTC.

This clone has just one count. The rearrangement links TRBV28 to TRBJ2-2; D not certain. Germline-derived CDR1 and CDR2 are MDHEN and SYDVKM. The CDR3 length is 17 residues. Trimming cost V 2 bases and J 5 bases, with 18 bases left between them. The CDR3 is CASSLGFSQRKTGELFF. As DNA, the CDR3 is TGTGCCAGCAGTTTAGGTTTCAGTCAGCGAAAAACCGGGGAGCTGTTTTTT.

This clone appeared once. The V call is TRBV27, the J call TRBJ2-7; 12 nucleotides align to TRBD1. J was trimmed by 1 base and V by 6 bases; bases with no gene match: 19. This CDR3 spans 20 amino acids. In germline, CDR1 is MNHEY, CDR2 SMNVEV (reference sequence). For the CDR3, the DNA is TGTGCCAGCAGGGGCTACGGAGGGACAGGGGGCGCGGGGAGATCCTACGAGCAGTACTTC. It encodes CASRGYGGTGGAGRSYEQYF.

Regarding this clone: Additional DNA sequences in this sample encode the identical CDR3. V is TRBV7-8 and J is TRBJ2-7; no definite D call. Germline values: CDR1 SGHVS, CDR2 FQNEAQ. This CDR3 region has 12 residues. V lost 3 bases and J lost 0, with 3 bases in between. The CDR3 reads CASSFSSYEQYF. The CDR3 bases are TGTGCCAGCAGCTTCAGCTCCTACGAGCAGTACTTC.

This sequence joins TRBV24-1 and TRBJ1-2; D is ambiguous. The CDR3 length is 12 residues. Germline-derived CDR1 and CDR2 are KGHDR and SFDVKD. The V and J ends lost 4 bases and 8 bases respectively, with 10 bases between them. The CDR3 DNA reads TGTGCCACCAGTGAGCGAGGTTTGGGCTACACCTTC. Protein product: CATSERGLGYTF.

The rearrangement uses TRBV6-5 and TRBJ1-5; 8 bases line up with TRBD1. The germline V gene encodes CDR1 MNHEY and CDR2 SVGAGI. J gave up 2 bases and V 6 bases, and 6 bases lay outside the gene matches. The CDR3 extends over 15 amino acids. The CDR3 DNA sequence: TGTGCCAGCAGCCTGGGGACAGGAGGCAATCAGCCCCAGCATTTT. Translated, it gives CASSLGTGGNQPQHF.

The V call is TRBV4-1, the J call TRBJ2-7; weak D call: TRBD1 (6 bases). The length of the CDR3 is 14 residues. Trimming took off 2 bases at V and 3 bases at J, with 11 bases between the two ends. Per germline, CDR1 MGHRA and CDR2 YSYEKL. The CDR3, as DNA: TGCGCCAGCAGCCAATGGGGACAATTCTACGAGCAGTACTTC. Residues: CASSQWGQFYEQYF.

This chain links TRBV30 with TRBJ1-6, with a weak D call TRBD1 (6 bases). V was clipped by 0 bases and J by 7 bases, with 19 bases between them. Germline V gives CDR1 GTSNPN, CDR2 SVGIG (reference sequence). The CDR3 is 17 residues long. The CDR3 loop is CAWSVRRFGQSNSPLHF. For the CDR3, the DNA is TGTGCCTGGAGTGTACGAAGGTTCGGACAGAGCAATTCACCCCTCCACTTT.

This chain uses TRBV19 with TRBJ1-1; D gene uncertain. Germline-derived CDR1 and CDR2 are LNHDA and SQIVND (reference sequence). V lost 3 bases, J lost 3 bases, and 8 bases lay in between. The CDR3 spans 13 residues. CDR3 coding DNA: TGTGCCAGTAGTATCCAGACTTACACTGAAGCTTTCTTT. Translated: CASSIQTYTEAFF. Using reference TRBV19 and TRBJ1-1 for the parts outside the CDR3, the full variable domain is DGGITQSPKYLFRKEGQNVTLSCEQNLNHDAMYWYRQDPGQGLRLIYYSQIVNDFQKGDIAEGYSVSREKKESFPLTVTSAQKNPTAFYLCASSIQTYTEAFFGQGTRLTVV.

The CDR3 reads CASSSRDRGYEQYF. In nucleotides, the CDR3 is TGCGCCAGCAGCTCCCGGGACAGGGGTTACGAGCAGTACTTC. V gene TRBV4-1 combines with J gene TRBJ2-7, with 10 bases lining up with TRBD1. V lost 5 bases and J lost 4; bases outside the gene matches: 5. Germline CDR1 and CDR2: MGHRA and YSYEKL. The CDR3 is 14 amino acids.

The chain has TRBV10-1 and TRBJ2-7; TRBD2 agrees at 8 bases. In germline, CDR1 is WNHNN, CDR2 SYGVQD (reference sequence). With V trimmed by 1 base and J by 1 base, 3 bases remained unmatched. This CDR3 contains 15 residues. As DNA, the CDR3 is TGCGCCAGCAGTGAGTTTACTAGCGGATCCTACGAGCAGTACTTC. Translated, it gives CASSEFTSGSYEQYF.

In DNA form, the CDR3 reads TGTGCCAGCAGCCGAGTTCTCGGGGCCTACGAGCAGTACTTC. As protein: CASSRVLGAYEQYF. This chain uses TRBV27 with TRBJ2-7; the D gene is possibly TRBD2 (5 bases). The CDR3 extends over 14 amino acids. V was cut by 6 bases and J by 2 bases, with 14 bases left in between. The germline V gene has CDR1 MNHEY and CDR2 SMNVEV (reference sequence).

The table lists this clone with a count of one. The V and J genes are TRBV28 and TRBJ1-2; 7 bases line up with TRBD1. Germline CDR1 is MDHEN and CDR2 is SYDVKM. The CDR3 has 15 residues. Trimming removed 4 bases from V and 4 bases from J; junction bases left unmatched: 9. CDR3 loop: CASSSPRQGAYGYTF. CDR3 in DNA: TGTGCCAGCAGTTCTCCGCGACAGGGAGCCTATGGCTACACCTTC.

The chain employs TRBV12-3 or TRBV12-4 and TRBJ1-1; tentatively, D is TRBD1 (6 bases). Trimming cost V 6 bases and J 1 base, with 6 bases left between them. The CDR3 runs 12 residues. CDR3 DNA: TGTGCCAGCAGACAGGGGAACACTGAAGCTTTCTTT. It specifies CASRQGNTEAFF.

This clone has just a few counts. The chain has TRBV4-1 and TRBJ1-5; unclear D gene. The germline V and J ends were trimmed by 6 bases and 6 bases, with 21 bases remaining between them. Germline CDR1 MGHRA, CDR2 YSYEKL. CDR3 length equals 16 residues. This CDR3 is CASSQSFFNPGQPQHF. In DNA, the CDR3 is TGCGCCAGCAGTCAAAGCTTTTTTAATCCGGGTCAGCCCCAGCATTTT.

With regard to this clone: Distinct nucleotide sequences in the sample also encode this CDR3. The V call is TRBV6-5, the J call TRBJ1-5; 7 bases map to TRBD1. V shed 6 bases and J 4 bases; nucleotides not matched to a gene: 6. Germline lookup yields CDR1 MNHEY and CDR2 SVGAGI. There are 14 residues in the CDR3. CDR3 sequence: CASRSTGRNQPQHF. For the CDR3, the DNA is TGTGCCAGCAGATCGACAGGGCGGAATCAGCCCCAGCATTTT.

The J gene is TRBJ2-5, the V gene TRBV20-1; 8 positions agree with TRBD2. CDR3 length: 14 residues. Looked up from germline, CDR1 is DFQATT and CDR2 is SNEGSKA (reference sequence). J lost 7 bases, V lost 3 bases, and 10 bases had no gene match. The CDR3 region has the DNA TGCAGTGCTAGTCGGCGGGGGGAGGGTTGGACCCAGTACTTC. As protein: CSASRRGEGWTQYF.